This T cell receptor beta chain was obtained from a study of cytomegalovirus exposure and HLA in healthy donors. Overall study context: Among roughly 190 million T cells, an earlier analysis found 90 million to 130 million unique TCR beta sequences.

Study observations and caveats: Using the classifier, cytomegalovirus status was reportedly diagnosed with high specificity and sensitivity. TCR beta V segments were, for the most part, productive about 87% or about 30% of the time in an earlier analysis. Being indistinguishable, some V segments were excluded, TRBV6-2 and TRBV6-3 among them.

Notes on this clone: The antigen remains unidentified.

PCR was performed using 60 Vbeta and 13 Jbeta primers. The table came from immunoSEQ multiplex PCR; TCRdb's copy has only in-frame clones and leaves some out. The sample carries 120,000 to 150,000 clones, roughly 77% recorded once. This CDR3 has 15 residues. Germline CDR1 SGDLS, CDR2 YYNGEE. V was pared by 3 bases and J by 1 base, with 14 bases between. The sample taken for sequencing was PBMCs. This clonotype originated in a female donor in good health and CMV-seronegative. The chain uses TRBV9 and TRBJ2-7; D is perhaps TRBD2 (6 bases). CDR3 bases: TGTGCCAGCAGCGCCCTGGGGCGGGGATCCTACGAGCAGTACTTC. The encoded protein is CASSALGRGSYEQYF. The full variable domain, with the rest looked up from reference TRBV9 and TRBJ2-7, is DSGVTQTPKHLITATGQRVTLRCSPRSGDLSVYWYQQSLDQGLQFLIQYYNGEERAKGNILERFSAQQFPDLHSELNLSSLELGDSALYFCASSALGRGSYEQYFGPGTRLTVT.